This T cell receptor beta chain was identified in a study of siplizumab effects on memory and regulatory T cells. Points from the study as a whole: Sequences that were alloreactive and traceable to unstimulated CD4+ memory cells were significantly reduced by siplizumab. Just a small share of alloreactive clones was traced back to unstimulated subsets. With siplizumab, Treg-derived clones averaged roughly 69% of mappable alloreactive CD4+ clones, versus 26.9% in controls. Proliferating Tregs in siplizumab cultures were never verified as suppressive.

Remarks on this clone: The antigen is undetermined.

TCRdb's table, derived via immunoSEQ multiplex PCR, lists solely in-frame clones and lacks some. The sample consists of roughly 100,000 clones, approximately 90% of them appearing once. Germline-derived CDR1 and CDR2 are SGHAT and FQNNGV. The germline V and J ends were trimmed by 1 base and 6 bases, with 7 bases remaining between them. This CDR3 comprises 13 residues. Sequencing input: CD4+ T cells sorted from blood. The J gene is TRBJ1-5, the V gene TRBV11-2; D gene ambiguous. This receptor was identified in a human donor in good health. This CDR3 reads CASSLAPGQPQHF. CDR3 in DNA: TGTGCCAGCAGCTTAGCCCCAGGTCAGCCCCAGCATTTT. Using reference TRBV11-2 and TRBJ1-5 for the parts outside the CDR3, the full variable domain is EAGVAQSPRYKIIEKRQSVAFWCNPISGHATLYWYQQILGQGPKLLIQFQNNGVVDDSQLPKDRFSAERLKGVDSTLKIQPAKLEDSAVYLCASSLAPGQPQHFGDGTRLSIL.